Listed here are 22 T cell receptor beta chains from one sample, sequenced in a study of blood T cells in healthy people across ages. A second roughly 6 to 11 cycle PCR used barcoded and J-beta primers. One entry per CDR3 protein results from TCRdb running MiXCR on the 5' RACE reads. The table records 720,000 or so distinct CDR3 sequences, around 38% of them present only once. The specimen was blood. These receptors were obtained from a man aged 80 or over in good health.

CDR3 DNA: TGCAGTGCTAGTGATTCCGGGACAGGGGACACTGAAGCTTTCTTT. Amino acid sequence: CSASDSGTGDTEAFF. The rearrangement joins TRBV20-1 to TRBJ1-1; 10 bases are shared with TRBD1. Germline CDR1 and CDR2: DFQATT and SNEGSKA (reference sequence). This CDR3 has 15 amino acids. The trim removed 3 bases at V and 3 bases at J, leaving 7 bases unmatched.

The V call is TRBV20-1, the J call TRBJ2-4, with TRBD2 as a possible D gene (5 bases). V dropped 7 bases and J dropped 0 bases, with 13 bases sitting between them. Germline assignment: CDR1 DFQATT and CDR2 SNEGSKA (reference sequence). The CDR3 extends over 14 amino acids. The CDR3 DNA sequence: TGCAGTGTCAACAAAGGACTAGCCAAAAACATTCAGTACTTC. Amino acids: CSVNKGLAKNIQYF.

This chain connects TRBV4-1 to TRBJ1-2; no reliable D call. CDR1 and CDR2 (germline): MGHRA, YSYEKL. The CDR3 is 15 amino acids. The V end was cut by 1 base, the J end by 8 bases, with 17 bases between. The CDR3 loop reads CASSQGVRRSRGYTF. CDR3 DNA: TGCGCCAGCAGCCAAGGCGTTAGAAGGTCGAGAGGCTACACCTTC.

Comments on this clonotype: The junction differs from germline at one of its ends, possibly a read error. V is TRBV29-1 and J is TRBJ2-5; 9 bases align to TRBD1. The CDR3 length is 15 residues. CDR1 is SQVTM and CDR2 is ANQGSEA in the germline V gene. CDR3 loop: CSVLGTGIKGEAQYF. As DNA, the CDR3 is TGCAGCGTCTTAGGGACAGGGATAAAAGGAGAGGCCCAGTACTTC. The full variable domain, completed using reference TRBV29-1 and TRBJ2-5, is SAVISQKPSRDICQRGTSLTIQCQVDSQVTMMFWYRQQPGQSLTLIATANQGSEATYESGFVIDKFPISRPNLTFSTLTVSNMSPEDSSIYLCSVLGTGIKGEAQYFGPGTRLLVL.

This clonotype was counted once. The chain couples TRBV24-1 to TRBJ2-7; 9 bases fit TRBD1. CDR1 is KGHDR and CDR2 is SFDVKD in the germline V gene. After removal of 5 bases from V and 7 bases from J, the junction contained 11 bases not matched to a gene. The CDR3 runs 15 residues. CDR3 sequence: CATSGDRVRNNEQYF. The CDR3 DNA reads TGTGCCACCAGTGGGGACAGGGTGCGTAACAATGAGCAGTACTTC.

The chain recombines TRBV4-1 with TRBJ2-3, with 8 bases identical to TRBD1. The CDR3 is made up of 16 amino acids. J lost 5 bases, V lost 4 bases, and 11 bases had no gene match. Germline assignment: CDR1 MGHRA and CDR2 YSYEKL. CDR3 nucleotide sequence: TGCGCCAGCAGCCGCCAGGGGACAGGAGGTGGAGATACGCAGTATTTT. Its protein is CASSRQGTGGGDTQYF.

This clonotype was seen only a few times. This chain joins TRBV12-3 or TRBV12-4 and TRBJ2-1, with 7 bases fitting TRBD2. CDR3 length: 15 residues. Unmatched junction bases numbered 7, after V lost 5 bases and J lost 3 bases. The CDR3 region has the DNA TGTGCCAGCAGTCCGAGGACTAGTGTCTACAATGAGCAGTTCTTC. This translates into CASSPRTSVYNEQFF.

This clonotype was recorded a few times. CDR3 in amino acids: CASSYSSGGRNEQYF. CDR3 coding DNA: TGTGCCAGCAGTTACTCGTCGGGAGGGCGGAACGAGCAGTACTTC. V gene TRBV6-2 or TRBV6-3 combines with J gene TRBJ2-7; 8 bases are a match to TRBD2. Germline loops: CDR1 MNHEY, CDR2 SVGEGT. This CDR3 is 15 amino acids long. V gave up 0 bases and J gave up 5 bases; unmatched junction bases: 6.

This clonotype has just a few counts. This chain links TRBV18 with TRBJ2-3; 7 nucleotides match TRBD1. The germline V gene has CDR1 KGHSH and CDR2 LQKENI. The CDR3 totals 16 residues. V dropped 3 bases and J dropped 3; count of bases not matched to a gene: 9. CDR3 coding DNA: TGTGCCAGCTCACCCCTACAGACAGGGAGTACAGATACGCAGTATTTT. Translated, it gives CASSPLQTGSTDTQYF.

To note about this clonotype: This may be a read error: a much more frequent sequence differs by one nucleotide. The chain carries TRBV6-2 or TRBV6-3 and TRBJ2-7, with TRBD1 identical over 8 bases. The V and J ends lost 2 bases and 6 bases, in that order; junction bases with no gene match: 0. Germline-derived CDR1 and CDR2 are MNHEY and SVGEGT. The CDR3 is 12 residues long. In nucleotides, the CDR3 is TGTGCCAGCAGTTACGACAGGGGCGAGCAGTACTTC. Translated: CASSYDRGEQYF.

Only a few counts were recorded for this clonotype. The V and J genes are TRBV7-2 and TRBJ2-1; 16 nucleotides line up with TRBD2. The germline gives CDR1 SGHTA, CDR2 FQGNSA. V dropped 5 bases and J dropped 8; count of bases not matched to a gene: 6. This CDR3 spans 16 amino acids. CDR3 coding DNA: TGTGCCAGCAGCCCCGGGACTAGCGGGAGGGCCCATGAGCAGTTCTTC. Encoded protein: CASSPGTSGRAHEQFF.

This clonotype was counted a few times. The chain employs TRBV20-1 and TRBJ2-7, with D unresolved. The CDR3 spans 12 residues. From germline, CDR1 is DFQATT and CDR2 SNEGSKA (reference sequence). V was cut by 3 bases and J by 0 bases, with 6 bases left in between. CDR3 loop: CSASSSSYEQYF. DNA of the CDR3: TGCAGTGCTAGTAGTAGCTCCTACGAGCAGTACTTC.

V is TRBV6-5 and J is TRBJ1-5; possible D gene TRBD1, 5 bases. The ends were cut back, 7 bases at V and 0 bases at J, with 10 bases in the middle. Germline lookup yields CDR1 MNHEY and CDR2 SVGAGI. This CDR3 has 14 residues. CDR3 sequence: CASKPGLSNQPQHF. Written as DNA, the CDR3 is TGTGCCAGCAAGCCGGGACTTAGCAATCAGCCCCAGCATTTT.

The rearrangement uses TRBV11-2 and TRBJ2-5, with TRBD1 matching over 10 bases. This CDR3 is 14 amino acids long. The V gene end was trimmed by 5 bases and the J gene end by 4 bases; junction bases not matched to a gene: 4. Looked up from germline, CDR1 is SGHAT and CDR2 is FQNNGV. CDR3 bases: TGTGCCAGCAGCAGGACAGGGGGAGGAGAGACCCAGTACTTC. Amino acid sequence: CASSRTGGGETQYF.

In regard to this clonotype: The final CDR3 position lacks the conserved phenylalanine or tryptophan, pointing to a likely read error. The DNA is omitted, as the CDR3 cannot be located on it reliably, and the CDR3 follows TCRdb's listing. This CDR3 is CASSLTVLYGYTFGS. This chain links TRBV6-2 or TRBV6-3 with TRBJ2-5. The CDR3 has 15 residues if both end residues are counted. Per the germline V gene, CDR1 is MNHEY and CDR2 is SVGEGT.

In its sample, this clonotype was seen a few times. The rearrangement uses TRBV7-9 and TRBJ2-1; D might be TRBD1 or TRBD2, each matching 6 bases. This CDR3 has 17 amino acids. Per the germline V gene, CDR1 is SEHNR and CDR2 is FQNEAQ (reference sequence). V was clipped by 4 bases and J by 4 bases, with 20 bases between them. DNA for the CDR3: TGTGCCAGCAGCTCGCTGGGTAAGGGGGGAGCTTACAATGAGCAGTTCTTC. Residues: CASSSLGKGGAYNEQFF.

This chain joins TRBV5-1 and TRBJ2-2, with a tentative D call TRBD1 (5 bases). CDR3 length: 16 residues. V was clipped by 1 base and J by 0 bases, with 10 bases between them. Germline V gene lookup returns CDR1 SGHRS and CDR2 YFSETQ. The CDR3 nucleotides are TGCGCCAGCAGCTTGAGGGGCGGATCGAACACCGGGGAGCTGTTTTTT. Amino acid sequence: CASSLRGGSNTGELFF.

Details on this clonotype: The conserved closing phenylalanine or tryptophan is absent in this CDR3, likely reflecting a read error. The chain links TRBV5-1 to TRBJ2-5, with 7 bases identical to TRBD2. The CDR3 spans 14 residues. CDR1 is SGHRS, CDR2 YFSETQ, per germline. The V gene end was trimmed by 4 bases and the J gene end by 2 bases; junction bases not matched to a gene: 5. The CDR3 DNA is TGCGCCAGCAGCATTGGTAGCGGGCAAGAGACCCAGTACATC. The encoded protein is CASSIGSGQETQYI.

The V gene is TRBV4-3, the J gene TRBJ2-3; the D gene is possibly TRBD1 (6 bases). The germline V gene encodes CDR1 LGHNA and CDR2 YSLEER. Between the trimmed V and J ends, which lost 0 bases and 0 bases, there was a span of 10 bases. The length of the CDR3 is 16 residues. The CDR3 region has the DNA TGCGCCAGCAGCCAAGAGCCAGGGGCAAGCACAGATACGCAGTATTTT. Protein sequence: CASSQEPGASTDTQYF.

V usage is TRBV5-1 and J usage is TRBJ2-7; D ambiguous. Germline V CDR1 and CDR2: SGHRS, YFSETQ. The CDR3 is made up of 15 amino acids. Trimming removed 0 bases from V and 0 bases from J, with 10 bases in between. The CDR3 is CASSLGPQSSYEQYF. The CDR3 DNA sequence: TGCGCCAGCAGCTTGGGACCGCAGAGCTCCTACGAGCAGTACTTC.

Turning to this clonotype: One base away lies a much larger clone, so this may be a sequencing read error. This sequence joins TRBV7-2 and TRBJ2-3; D is ambiguous. This CDR3 has 17 amino acids. Germline V gives CDR1 SGHTA, CDR2 FQGNSA. Trimming left V 8 bases short and J 2 bases short, with 23 bases between. The CDR3 coding sequence is TGTGCCAGCGGCATACGCCGGGCCCGCCCTTACACAGATACGCAGTATTTT. Protein sequence: CASGIRRARPYTDTQYF.

The chain combines TRBV12-3 or TRBV12-4 with TRBJ1-1; 9 nucleotides match TRBD1. J lost 7 bases, V lost 6 bases, and 6 bases had no gene match. The CDR3 runs 13 residues. The CDR3 DNA is TGTGCCAGCAGACAAGACAGGGGGGGTGAAGCTTTCTTT. Encoded protein: CASRQDRGGEAFF.